Below, 29 T cell receptor beta chains from the same sample are listed, as sequenced in a study of T cells expressing NK-cell markers. Reprocessing the 5' RACE reads, TCRdb reports a single entry for every CDR3 protein and omits DNA. This repertoire includes about 170,000 distinct CDR3 sequences. Material: blood T cells: a sorted CD56 or NKG2C T cell subset, CD4+ or CD8+ T cells, or bulk PBMC T cells (not recorded which). These receptor sequences come from a man aged 18-69 years in good health.

V gene TRBV29-1 combines with J gene TRBJ2-7; TCRdb proposes TRBD1, but this gene call is untestable without DNA. Germline V CDR1 and CDR2: SQVTM, ANQGSEA. The CDR3 sequence is 13 residues long. This CDR3 is CSVRPGQGPEQYF.

The rearrangement links TRBV3-1 to TRBJ1-2; TCRdb selects TRBD1, and the lack of DNA leaves this call unchecked. Germline CDR1 is LGHDT and CDR2 is YNNKEL (reference sequence). There are 13 residues in the CDR3. Here the CDR3 reads CASSPDSRYGYTF.

The V gene is TRBV12-3 or TRBV12-4, the J gene TRBJ2-7; absent DNA, TCRdb's TRBD1 call cannot be checked. The CDR3 spans 15 residues. The CDR3 sequence: CASSLRGHSRGEQYF.

This chain joins TRBV3-1 and TRBJ2-3; TCRdb's D call, TRBD1, is unchecked because there is no DNA. There are 15 residues in the CDR3. From germline, CDR1 is LGHDT and CDR2 YNNKEL (reference sequence). CDR3 in amino acids: CASSPTRGLGATQYF.

V gene TRBV3-1 combines with J gene TRBJ2-5. In germline, CDR1 is LGHDT, CDR2 YNNKEL (reference sequence). This CDR3 region has 12 residues. The CDR3: CASSRLEETQYF.

The chain combines TRBV12-3 or TRBV12-4 with TRBJ2-2; with no DNA, the TCRdb D assignment of TRBD1 cannot be verified. The CDR3 extends over 15 amino acids. CDR3 loop: CASSLVRESTGELFF.

V and J are TRBV10-3 and TRBJ2-1; TCRdb outputs TRBD2, but without DNA this stays unchecked. Looked up from germline, CDR1 is ENHRY and CDR2 is SYGVKD. The CDR3 extends over 17 amino acids. The CDR3 spells CAISEVEGVSSYNEQFF.

The chain is built from TRBV7-9 and TRBJ2-7; TCRdb calls TRBD1, which cannot be checked without DNA. CDR1 SEHNR and CDR2 FQNEAQ come from the germline V gene (reference sequence). The CDR3 loop spans 16 amino acids. This chain's CDR3 is CASSPERVISGNEQYF.

V usage is TRBV4-2 and J usage is TRBJ1-2. The V gene's germline CDR1 is LGHNA and CDR2 YNFKEQ. The CDR3 has 15 amino acids. The CDR3 loop is CASTNGGMGNYGYTF.

The rearrangement links TRBV20-1 to TRBJ1-1. Germline CDR1 and CDR2: DFQATT and SNEGSKA (reference sequence). This CDR3 has 14 residues. CDR3: CSSAGGPLNTEAFF.

The rearrangement joins TRBV9 to TRBJ2-7; TCRdb designates TRBD1, a call that cannot be tested without DNA. The CDR3 length is 16 residues. Germline CDR1 is SGDLS and CDR2 is YYNGEE. The chain's CDR3 is CASSVDLGDGLYEQYF.

This chain joins TRBV5-1 and TRBJ2-1; TCRdb outputs TRBD2, but without DNA this stays unchecked. The CDR3 covers 16 residues. Looked up from germline, CDR1 is SGHRS and CDR2 is YFSETQ. The CDR3: CASSGGSPTGWYEQFF.

The chain recombines TRBV20-1 with TRBJ1-4; TCRdb's D call of TRBD1 is untestable without DNA. The CDR3 spans 12 residues. Germline V lookup: CDR1 DFQATT, CDR2 SNEGSKA (reference sequence). This CDR3 reads CRPRPGNEKLFF.

The chain uses TRBV18 and TRBJ1-1. The CDR3 has 13 amino acids. Germline assignment: CDR1 KGHSH and CDR2 LQKENI. The CDR3 spells CASSPVGNTEAFF.

The chain has TRBV2 and TRBJ1-5; TCRdb proposes TRBD1, but this gene call is untestable without DNA. The CDR3 covers 12 residues. Germline V CDR1 and CDR2: SNHLY, FYNNEI. The CDR3 loop is CASSRGAQPQHF.

The chain carries TRBV27 and TRBJ1-6; the D call from TCRdb, TRBD1, cannot be confirmed without DNA. This CDR3 comprises 14 residues. Germline-derived CDR1 and CDR2 are MNHEY and SMNVEV (reference sequence). The CDR3 spells CASRSQIGYSPLHF.

The V and J genes are TRBV3-1 and TRBJ2-3. Germline V lookup: CDR1 LGHDT, CDR2 YNNKEL (reference sequence). The CDR3 sequence is 15 residues long. The CDR3 loop is CASSLDRFSADTQYF.

The J gene is TRBJ2-7, the V gene TRBV5-6; TCRdb proposes TRBD1, but this gene call is untestable without DNA. This CDR3 region has 18 residues. From germline, CDR1 is SGHDT and CDR2 YYEEEE. The CDR3 spells CASSLLVRAGGGSYEQYF.

The CDR3 reads CASSLGVGHGRAFF. The chain employs TRBV12-3 or TRBV12-4 and TRBJ1-1; there is no DNA to check the TCRdb D call of TRBD1. This CDR3 has 14 residues.

The gene calls are TRBV9 and TRBJ2-5; TCRdb outputs TRBD1, but without DNA this stays unchecked. From germline, CDR1 is SGDLS and CDR2 YYNGEE. The CDR3 runs to 13 residues. This CDR3 is CASSPPPGETQYF. The variable domain in full, with the rest retrieved from reference TRBV9 and TRBJ2-5, is DSGVTQTPKHLITATGQRVTLRCSPRSGDLSVYWYQQSLDQGLQFLIQYYNGEERAKGNILERFSAQQFPDLHSELNLSSLELGDSALYFCASSPPPGETQYFGPGTRLLVL.

The rearrangement links TRBV28 to TRBJ2-1; TCRdb lists TRBD1, though no DNA is available to test this call. The CDR3 contains 15 residues. Germline lookup yields CDR1 MDHEN and CDR2 SYDVKM. CDR3 residues: CASSSTLGTINEQFF.

The chain recombines TRBV20-1 with TRBJ2-3; TCRdb outputs TRBD2, but without DNA this stays unchecked. CDR1 is DFQATT, CDR2 SNEGSKA, per germline (reference sequence). This CDR3 has 16 residues. The CDR3 reads CSASFWGTQGGWGQYF.

The rearrangement uses TRBV29-1 and TRBJ2-5. The CDR3 is 14 residues long. CDR1 SQVTM and CDR2 ANQGSEA come from the germline V gene. The CDR3 spells CSVDRLRIGETQYF.

The chain joins TRBV3-1 to TRBJ1-1; lacking DNA, the TRBD1 call made by TCRdb goes unchecked. Germline values: CDR1 LGHDT, CDR2 YNNKEL (reference sequence). CDR3 length: 15 residues. CDR3 sequence reads: CASSQGDKGYAEAFF.

The chain links TRBV24-1 to TRBJ1-5; absent DNA, TCRdb's TRBD1 call cannot be checked. Germline-derived CDR1 and CDR2 are KGHDR and SFDVKD. The CDR3 runs 17 residues. The CDR3 region is CATSDRPRTGSNQPQHF.

The chain is built from TRBV13 and TRBJ1-2. The CDR3 sequence is 13 residues long. Germline V gene data show CDR1 as PRHDT and CDR2 as FYEKMQ (reference sequence). The CDR3 is CASSEGRDYGYTF. Full variable domain (rest looked up from reference TRBV13 and TRBJ1-2): AAGVIQSPRHLIKEKRETATLKCYPIPRHDTVYWYQQGPGQDPQFLISFYEKMQSDKGSIPDRFSAQQFSDYHSELNMSSLELGDSALYFCASSEGRDYGYTFGSGTRLTVV.

The chain is built from TRBV27 and TRBJ2-5; TCRdb gives TRBD2 as the D gene, but with no DNA this cannot be confirmed. The CDR3 length is 20 residues. Germline CDR1 reads MNHEY; CDR2 reads SMNVEV (reference sequence). The CDR3 loop reads CASSLVSFSGGAQERETQYF.

The chain couples TRBV5-1 to TRBJ2-7. The length of the CDR3 is 15 residues. Germline V CDR1 and CDR2: SGHRS, YFSETQ. CDR3 loop: CASSFGPGSSYEQYF.

This chain links TRBV4-1 with TRBJ2-3. The germline gives CDR1 MGHRA, CDR2 YSYEKL. The length of the CDR3 is 17 residues. The CDR3 loop reads CASSQYFPATVTDTQYF.